The rows below give T cell receptor beta chains drawn from one sample of a study of blood T cell repertoires in COVID-19. The assay was immunoSEQ multiplex PCR, and TCRdb's table has in-frame clones only and misses some. This table holds some 290,000 clones, roughly 85% found once. The specimen sequenced was peripheral blood. These TCRs come from a man aged 55 to 69 who had recovered from COVID-19. Both conserved end residues are part of each CDR3. D genes are given only for firm matches. Where a row states a size, it is once, few, many or the class of an expanded clone; other rows omit it.

size	V	J	length	D	CDR3	DNA
NA	TRBV7-3	TRBJ2-1	16	TRBD2	CASSLNPASGGREQFF	TGTGCCAGCAGCTTAAATCCGGCTAGCGGGGGCAGGGAGCAGTTCTTC
NA	TRBV7-2	TRBJ2-2	15	NA	CASSAAHRSAGELFF	TGTGCCAGCAGCGCTGCGCACAGGAGCGCCGGGGAGCTGTTTTTT
NA	TRBV27	TRBJ2-1	15	TRBD2	CASRDLAGRYNEQFF	TGTGCCAGCAGGGATCTAGCGGGACGATACAATGAGCAGTTCTTC
once	TRBV7-2	TRBJ1-2	14	NA	CASSLEAGLRGYTF	TGTGCCAGCAGCTTAGAAGCAGGGCTAAGAGGCTACACCTTC
NA	TRBV5-4	TRBJ2-7	15	TRBD1	CASRQTGQGYYEQYF	TGTGCCAGCAGGCAGACGGGACAGGGGTACTACGAGCAGTACTTC
NA	TRBV30	TRBJ1-5	15	NA	CAWRAPEGSNQPQHF	TGTGCCTGGAGGGCCCCGGAGGGTAGCAATCAGCCCCAGCATTTT
NA	TRBV19	TRBJ2-7	15	NA	CASSIDRGLSYEQYF	TGTGCCAGTAGTATAGACCGGGGACTCTCCTACGAGCAGTACTTC
once	TRBV3-1/TRBV3-2	TRBJ1-2	13	TRBD1	CASSLGTGGGYTF	TGTGCCAGCAGCCTTGGGACAGGGGGAGGCTACACCTTC
NA	TRBV5-6	TRBJ2-1	17	TRBD2	CASSFWPSREAYNEQFF	TGTGCCAGCAGCTTCTGGCCTTCTCGGGAGGCCTACAATGAGCAGTTCTTC
NA	TRBV10-2	TRBJ2-5	16	TRBD1	CASINQSRQGTETQYF	TGCGCCAGCATTAATCAGTCCCGACAGGGAACAGAGACCCAGTACTTC
NA	TRBV7-6	TRBJ1-4	17	NA	CASSPLGGLSLNEKLFF	TGTGCCAGCAGCCCCCTGGGAGGTTTGAGTTTAAATGAAAAACTGTTTTTT
NA	TRBV19	TRBJ2-1	15	TRBD2	CASAGRGSGYNEQFF	TGTGCCAGTGCGGGGAGGGGTTCAGGCTACAATGAGCAGTTCTTC
NA	TRBV27	TRBJ2-1	14	TRBD2	CASTRGVSGNEQFF	TGTGCCAGCACTCGGGGGGTGTCCGGCAATGAGCAGTTCTTC
NA	TRBV5-1	TRBJ2-2	17	NA	CASSELGRGANTGELFF	TGCGCCAGCAGCGAGCTGGGCAGGGGAGCGAACACCGGGGAGCTGTTTTTT
NA	TRBV4-1	TRBJ2-1	18	TRBD2	CASSQEGTSGRAYNEQFF	TGCGCCAGCAGCCAAGAGGGGACTAGCGGGAGAGCCTACAATGAGCAGTTCTTC
few	TRBV7-2	TRBJ2-1	15	NA	CASSPGGQGADEQFF	TGTGCCAGCAGCCCCGGGGGGCAGGGGGCGGATGAGCAGTTCTTC
NA	TRBV11-2	TRBJ2-5	17	TRBD2	CASSQQGPSGRVETQYF	TGTGCCAGCAGCCAACAGGGGCCTAGCGGGAGGGTAGAGACCCAGTACTTC
NA	TRBV5-1	TRBJ2-2	15	TRBD1	CASRQGDRDTGELFF	TGCGCCAGCAGACAGGGGGATCGGGACACCGGGGAGCTGTTTTTT
NA	TRBV28	TRBJ1-2	10	NA	CASSRQGYTF	TGTGCCAGCAGCCGACAGGGCTACACCTTC
once	TRBV3-1/TRBV3-2	TRBJ1-1	16	TRBD1	CASTTGGAGLNTEAFF	TGTGCCAGCACCACAGGGGGCGCGGGTTTGAACACTGAAGCTTTCTTT
NA	TRBV24-1	TRBJ1-6	18	TRBD1	CATSDIETGGSYNSPLHF	TGTGCCACCAGTGATATTGAGACAGGGGGTTCCTATAATTCACCCCTCCACTTT
NA	TRBV9	TRBJ2-7	15	NA	CASSPSQGWGYEQYF	TGTGCCAGCAGCCCGTCTCAGGGTTGGGGCTACGAGCAGTACTTC
NA	TRBV28	TRBJ2-3	15	TRBD1	CASWVRQGSTDTQYF	TGTGCCAGCTGGGTGCGACAGGGTAGCACAGATACGCAGTATTTT
NA	TRBV19	TRBJ2-1	16	TRBD1	CASTPTRDRGSDEQFF	TGTGCCAGTACTCCTACCCGGGACAGGGGGTCCGATGAGCAGTTCTTC
NA	TRBV11-2	TRBJ2-1	15	TRBD2	CASSLAGGFYNEQFF	TGTGCCAGCAGCTTGGCGGGAGGCTTTTACAATGAGCAGTTCTTC
NA	TRBV18	TRBJ1-1	13	NA	CASSPKRNTEAFF	TGTGCCAGCTCGCCGAAGAGGAACACTGAAGCTTTCTTT
NA	TRBV18	TRBJ1-6	15	TRBD1	CASSPGDRDNSPLHF	TGTGCCAGCTCACCAGGGGACAGAGATAATTCACCCCTCCACTTT
NA	TRBV30	TRBJ2-6	12	NA	CAWSVGANVLTF	TGTGCCTGGAGCGTCGGGGCCAACGTCCTGACTTTC
few	TRBV7-9	TRBJ2-3	16	TRBD2	CASSLGLGSLTDTQYF	TGTGCCAGCAGCCTGGGACTAGGTTCGTTGACAGATACGCAGTATTTT